The present T cell receptor beta chain was sequenced within a study of CD8 T cells in Susac syndrome. Overall study results and limits: The number of individuals included in the study's TCR sequencing and HLA analysis was acknowledged as relatively small.

RNA in amounts of roughly 0.5 to 1 ug was reverse transcribed with random hexamers. Coverage of TCR beta CDR3 amplification by immunoSEQ multiplex PCR extended to 54 Vbeta and 13 Jbeta. MiXCR, applied by TCRdb to the immunoSEQ multiplex PCR reads, yields one record per CDR3 protein. The sample has some 400,000 distinct CDR3 sequences, more than 80% seen once. For this clonotype: The antigen is not known.

The multiple sclerosis controls consisted of treatment-naive patients with relapsing-remitting disease, either stable or active. Negative magnetic isolation gave CD8+ and CD4+ cells; FACS enriched CD8+ TEMRA. The germline V gene encodes CDR1 SGHVT and CDR2 SQSDAQ. This CDR3 spans 16 amino acids. J gave up 7 bases and V 1 base, and 6 bases lay outside the gene matches. V gene TRBV7-4 combines with J gene TRBJ2-1; 11 bases match TRBD1. The clonotype originates from a human donor with multiple sclerosis. Sequenced sample: CD8+ T cells from PBMCs. The CDR3 DNA is TGTGCCAGCAGCTTAGGCGGACAGGGGGCGCAGAATGAGCAGTTCTTC. Translation gives CASSLGGQGAQNEQFF.